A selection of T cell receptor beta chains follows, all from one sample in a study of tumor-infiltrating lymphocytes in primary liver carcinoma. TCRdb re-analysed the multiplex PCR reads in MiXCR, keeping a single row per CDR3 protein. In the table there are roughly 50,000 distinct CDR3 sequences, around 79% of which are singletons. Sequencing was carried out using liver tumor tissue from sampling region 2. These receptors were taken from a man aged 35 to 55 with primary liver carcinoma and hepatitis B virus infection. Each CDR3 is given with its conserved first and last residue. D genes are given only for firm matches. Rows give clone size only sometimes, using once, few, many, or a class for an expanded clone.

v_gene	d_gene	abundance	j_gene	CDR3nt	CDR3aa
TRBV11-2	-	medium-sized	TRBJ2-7	TGTGCCAGCAGCTTAGACCCATTTTTGTCCCTCTCCTACGAGCAGTACTTC	CASSLDPFLSLSYEQYF
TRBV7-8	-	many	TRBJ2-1	TGTGCCAGCAGCTTAGTTGCTGGCGGGTACGGAAATGAGCAGTTCTTC	CASSLVAGGYGNEQFF
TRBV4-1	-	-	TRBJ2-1	TGCGCCAGCAGCCGAGACTCAAGGCCCCCCCGGTACCGATTTAATGAGCAGTTCTTC	CASSRDSRPPRYRFNEQFF
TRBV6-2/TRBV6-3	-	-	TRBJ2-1	TGTGCCAGCAGTTGCGATGGTAGCGGTTCCAACAATGAGCAGTTCTTC	CASSCDGSGSNNEQFF
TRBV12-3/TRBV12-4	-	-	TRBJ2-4	TGTGCTAGCAGTTTCGGGCAGGGAGCCGAAAACATTCAGTACTTC	CASSFGQGAENIQYF
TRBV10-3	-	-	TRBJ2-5	TGTGCCATCAATTGGGGGGAGAGCCAGTACTTC	CAINWGESQYF
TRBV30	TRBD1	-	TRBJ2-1	TGTGCCTGGAGCCAATACCTGTCAGGGGGCAATGAGCAGTTCTTC	CAWSQYLSGGNEQFF
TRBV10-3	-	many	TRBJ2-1	TGTGCCATCAGTGACGCTGAGGCCCATGAGCAGTTCTTC	CAISDAEAHEQFF
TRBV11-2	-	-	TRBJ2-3	TGTGCCAGCAGCCCCGATGACCCCCTGCAGATAACGAGAAGCACGGATACGCATTATTTT	CASSPDDPLQITRSTDTHYF
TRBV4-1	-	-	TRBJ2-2	TGCGCCAACGGAGGGGGCGGGGGATACACCGGGGAGCTGATTTTT	CANGGGGGYTGELIF
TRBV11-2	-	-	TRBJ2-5	TGTGCGAGCAGATACCGGGACTCGGACCACCAAGAGACCCAGTACTTC	CASRYRDSDHQETQYF
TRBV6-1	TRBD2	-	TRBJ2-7	TGTGCCAGCAGTGAATTTAGCGGGATCCTCTACGAGCAGTACTTC	CASSEFSGILYEQYF
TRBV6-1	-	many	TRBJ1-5	TGTGCCAGCAGTGATGGGGGGAATTGGGGTCAGCCCCAGCATTTT	CASSDGGNWGQPQHF
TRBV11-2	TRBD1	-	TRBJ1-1	TGTGCCAGCAGCTTAGATAGGACAGGGGAAGCTTTCTTT	CASSLDRTGEAFF
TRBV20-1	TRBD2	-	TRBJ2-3	TGCAGTGCTAGTCCAGCGGGAGGGCCTGATACGCAGTATTTT	CSASPAGGPDTQYF
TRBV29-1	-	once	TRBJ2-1	TGCAGTGCGGGGCCTCCTTCCAGCTCCTTCAATGAGCAGTTCTTC	CSAGPPSSSFNEQFF
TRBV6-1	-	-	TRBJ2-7	TGTGCCAGCGGTCCGGGACACGCAGGACCGGGACCAAGGGTGCAGTACTTC	CASGPGHAGPGPRVQYF
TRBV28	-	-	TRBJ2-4	TGTGCCAGCAGTTCACTGAGAAACGTCGATTGGGTAAACATCCAGTACTTC	CASSSLRNVDWVNIQYF
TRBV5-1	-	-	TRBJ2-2	TGTGCCAGCAGCCGCGCAAGGGCTCACACCGGGGAGCTGTATTTT	CASSRARAHTGELYF
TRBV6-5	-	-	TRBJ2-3	TGTGCCAGCAGTCCCACTCGGGGCACAGTTATGCAGTATTTT	CASSPTRGTVMQYF
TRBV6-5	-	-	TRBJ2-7	TGTACCAGCAGTTACTCTGGAAAGGGGGGCGGGCAGTACTTC	CTSSYSGKGGGQYF
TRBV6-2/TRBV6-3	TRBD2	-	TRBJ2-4	TGTGCCAGCAGTTCACCGGGACTAGGCGTCGCACTAGCCAAAAACATTCAGTACTTC	CASSSPGLGVALAKNIQYF
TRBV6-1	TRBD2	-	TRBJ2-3	TGTGCTAACAGTCAATTAGCGGGTTTAACCACAGTTACGCAGTATTTT	CANSQLAGLTTVTQYF
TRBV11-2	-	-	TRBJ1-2	TGTGCCAGCAGCCCCCGGCCGATTCCAGGCTACACCTTC	CASSPRPIPGYTF